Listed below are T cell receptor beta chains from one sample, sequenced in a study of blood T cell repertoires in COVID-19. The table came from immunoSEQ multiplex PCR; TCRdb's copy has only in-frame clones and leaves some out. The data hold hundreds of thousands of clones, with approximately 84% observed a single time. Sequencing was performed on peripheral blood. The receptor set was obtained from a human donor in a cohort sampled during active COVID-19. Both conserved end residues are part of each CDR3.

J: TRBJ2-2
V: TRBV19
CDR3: CASSRSSSTGELFF

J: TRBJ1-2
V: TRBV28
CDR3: CASTRDRTTYGYTF

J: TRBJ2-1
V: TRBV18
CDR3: CASSNLAVSSYNEQFF

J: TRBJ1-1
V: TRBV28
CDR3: CASYPQGRTEAFF

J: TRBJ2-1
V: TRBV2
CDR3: CASQGALANNEQFF

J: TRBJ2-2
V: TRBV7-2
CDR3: CASSLGYRGARDTGELFF

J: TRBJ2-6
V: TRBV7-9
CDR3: CAGQDLSGANVLTF

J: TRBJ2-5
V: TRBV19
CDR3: CASSALDSQETQYF

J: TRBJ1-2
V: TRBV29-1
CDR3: CSVDTGPGVEANYGYTF

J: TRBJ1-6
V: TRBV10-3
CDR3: CAIREGTVDLEPLHF

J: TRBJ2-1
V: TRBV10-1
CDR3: CASRPDRGSYNEQFF

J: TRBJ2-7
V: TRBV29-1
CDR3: CSVGGTGQSEQYF

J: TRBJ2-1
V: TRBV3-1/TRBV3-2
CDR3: CASSQVGGTSGYNEQFF

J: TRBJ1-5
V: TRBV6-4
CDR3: CASSDSPENQPQHF

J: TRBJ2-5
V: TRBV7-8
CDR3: CASSLLGTGTQETQYF

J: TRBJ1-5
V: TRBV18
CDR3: CASSPQGGGPDQPQHF

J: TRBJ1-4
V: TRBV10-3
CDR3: CATRDSQTTNEKLFF

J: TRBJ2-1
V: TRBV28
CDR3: CASSPSRGVYNEQFF

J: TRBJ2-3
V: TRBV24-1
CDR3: CATSPGLAAYTDTQYF

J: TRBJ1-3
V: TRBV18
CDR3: CASSPGKRPQGSHTIYF

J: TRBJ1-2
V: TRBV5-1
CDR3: CASTQDNYGYTF

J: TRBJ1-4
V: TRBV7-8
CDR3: CASTDRGQLPNEKLFF

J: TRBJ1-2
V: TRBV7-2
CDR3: CASSLAFDRGNSGYTF

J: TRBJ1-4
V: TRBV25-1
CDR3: CASSAGLSQVGKLFF

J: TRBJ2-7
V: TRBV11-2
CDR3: CASSLDRTGGEQYF

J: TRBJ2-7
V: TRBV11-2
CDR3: CASSLAAAGGSYEQYF

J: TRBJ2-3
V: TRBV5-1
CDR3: CASSWGGDTQYF

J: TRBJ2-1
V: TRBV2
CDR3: CASLDRGVYNEQFF

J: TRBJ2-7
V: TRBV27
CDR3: CASSLSLGRDYEQYF

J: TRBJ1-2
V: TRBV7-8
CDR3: CASSLGGRDGYTF

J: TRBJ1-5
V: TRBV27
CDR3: CASRDYRGPNQPQHF

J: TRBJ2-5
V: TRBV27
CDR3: CASSFKRGGPETQYF

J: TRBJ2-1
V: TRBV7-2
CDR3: CASSQGLAAYNEQFF